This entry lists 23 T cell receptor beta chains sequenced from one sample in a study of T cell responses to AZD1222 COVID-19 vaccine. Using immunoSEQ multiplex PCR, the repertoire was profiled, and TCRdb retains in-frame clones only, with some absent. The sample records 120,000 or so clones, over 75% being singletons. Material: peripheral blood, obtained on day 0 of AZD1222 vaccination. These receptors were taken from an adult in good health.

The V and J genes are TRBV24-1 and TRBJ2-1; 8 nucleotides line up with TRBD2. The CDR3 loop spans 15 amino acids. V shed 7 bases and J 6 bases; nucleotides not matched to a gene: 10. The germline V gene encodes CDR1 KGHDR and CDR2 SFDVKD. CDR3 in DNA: TGTGCCACCAGCCCCCGGAGCGGGAGAATCAATGAGCAGTTCTTC. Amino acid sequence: CATSPRSGRINEQFF.

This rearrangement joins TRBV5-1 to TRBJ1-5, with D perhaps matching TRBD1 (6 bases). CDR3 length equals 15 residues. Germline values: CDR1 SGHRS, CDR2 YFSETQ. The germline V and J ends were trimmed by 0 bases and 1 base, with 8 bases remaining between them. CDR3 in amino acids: CASSLEGVSNQPQHF. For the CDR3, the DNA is TGCGCCAGCAGCTTGGAGGGGGTGAGCAATCAGCCCCAGCATTTT.

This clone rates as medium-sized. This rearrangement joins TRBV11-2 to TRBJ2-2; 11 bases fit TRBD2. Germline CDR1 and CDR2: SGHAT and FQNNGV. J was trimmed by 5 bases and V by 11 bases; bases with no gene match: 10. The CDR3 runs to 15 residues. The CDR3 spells CAARGASGRTGELFF. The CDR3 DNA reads TGTGCCGCCAGAGGGGCTAGCGGGAGGACCGGGGAGCTGTTTTTT.

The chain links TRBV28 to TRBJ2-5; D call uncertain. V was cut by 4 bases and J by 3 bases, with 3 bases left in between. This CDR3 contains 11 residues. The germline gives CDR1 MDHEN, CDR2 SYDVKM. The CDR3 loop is CASSYEETQYF. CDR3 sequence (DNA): TGTGCCAGCAGTTACGAAGAGACCCAGTACTTC.

CDR3 sequence reads: CASSLQGQIYGYTF. The CDR3 DNA is TGTGCCAGCAGCTTACAGGGGCAAATCTATGGCTACACCTTC. The chain carries TRBV5-4 and TRBJ1-2, with TRBD1 matching over 7 bases. Germline V gene data show CDR1 as SGHNT and CDR2 as YYREEE (reference sequence). With 2 bases clipped from V and 4 bases from J, the junction kept 5 bases outside the gene matches. The length of the CDR3 is 14 residues.

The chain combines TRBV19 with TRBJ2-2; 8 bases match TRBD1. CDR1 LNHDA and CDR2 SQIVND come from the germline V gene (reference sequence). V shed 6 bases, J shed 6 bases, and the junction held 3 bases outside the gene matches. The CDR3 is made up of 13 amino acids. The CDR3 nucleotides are TGTGCCAGTAGCGGACAGGGTGCCGGGGAGCTGTTTTTT. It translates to CASSGQGAGELFF. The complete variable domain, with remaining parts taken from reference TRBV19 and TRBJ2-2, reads DGGITQSPKYLFRKEGQNVTLSCEQNLNHDAMYWYRQDPGQGLRLIYYSQIVNDFQKGDIAEGYSVSREKKESFPLTVTSAQKNPTAFYLCASSGQGAGELFFGEGSRLTVL.

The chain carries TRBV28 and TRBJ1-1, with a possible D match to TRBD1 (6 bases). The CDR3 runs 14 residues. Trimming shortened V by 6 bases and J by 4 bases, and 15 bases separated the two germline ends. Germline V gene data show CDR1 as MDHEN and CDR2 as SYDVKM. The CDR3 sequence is CASRISGVSTEAFF. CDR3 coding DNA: TGTGCCAGCAGAATATCAGGGGTGAGCACTGAAGCTTTCTTT.

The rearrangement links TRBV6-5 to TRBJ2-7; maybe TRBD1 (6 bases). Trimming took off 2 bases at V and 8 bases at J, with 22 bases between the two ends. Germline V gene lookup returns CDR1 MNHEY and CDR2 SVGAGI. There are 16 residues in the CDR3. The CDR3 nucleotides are TGTGCCAGCAGTTACATAATCACAGGGCTGATTGCCCAGCAGTACTTC. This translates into CASSYIITGLIAQQYF.

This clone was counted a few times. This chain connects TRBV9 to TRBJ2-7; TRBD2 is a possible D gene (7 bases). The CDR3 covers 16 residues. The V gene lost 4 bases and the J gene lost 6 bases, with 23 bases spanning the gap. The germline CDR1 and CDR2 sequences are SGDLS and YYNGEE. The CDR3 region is CASSPRGSGTNGEQYF. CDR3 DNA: TGTGCCAGCAGCCCTAGGGGGTCAGGGACTAACGGCGAGCAGTACTTC.

CDR3 DNA: TGTGCCAGCAGTTCCCATAGCGGAGGCTACAATGAGCAGTTCTTC. Protein: CASSSHSGGYNEQFF. The chain recombines TRBV28 with TRBJ2-1; TRBD2 is a possible D gene (6 bases). The length of the CDR3 is 15 residues. Trimming removed 4 bases from V and 3 bases from J, with 13 bases in between. Germline CDR1 and CDR2: MDHEN and SYDVKM.

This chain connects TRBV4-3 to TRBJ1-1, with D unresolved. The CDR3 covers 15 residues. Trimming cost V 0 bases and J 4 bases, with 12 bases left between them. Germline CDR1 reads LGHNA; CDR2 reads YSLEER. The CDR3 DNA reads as TGCGCCAGCAGCCAAGATTATAGATTGGGCACTGAAGCTTTCTTT. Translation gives CASSQDYRLGTEAFF.

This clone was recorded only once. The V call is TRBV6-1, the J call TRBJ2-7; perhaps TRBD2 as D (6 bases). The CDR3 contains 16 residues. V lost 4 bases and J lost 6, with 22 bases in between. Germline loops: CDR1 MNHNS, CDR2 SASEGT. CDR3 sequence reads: CASSAQRRGLRLEQYF. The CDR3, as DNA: TGTGCCAGCAGTGCCCAGAGGCGGGGTCTGAGGCTCGAGCAGTACTTC.

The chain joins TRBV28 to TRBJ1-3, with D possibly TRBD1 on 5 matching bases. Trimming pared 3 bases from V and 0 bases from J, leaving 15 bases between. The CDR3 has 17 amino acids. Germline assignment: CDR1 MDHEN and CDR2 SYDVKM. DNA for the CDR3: TGTGCCAGCAGTTTGGACAAGGGATTGAGCTCTGGAAACACCATATATTTT. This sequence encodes CASSLDKGLSSGNTIYF.

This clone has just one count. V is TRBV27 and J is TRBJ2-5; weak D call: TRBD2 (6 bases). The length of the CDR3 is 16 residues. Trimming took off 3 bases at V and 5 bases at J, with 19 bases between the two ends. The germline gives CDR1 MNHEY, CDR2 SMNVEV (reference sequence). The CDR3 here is CASSLSLASVGETQYF. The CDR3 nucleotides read TGTGCCAGCAGTTTGAGTCTAGCGTCGGTGGGGGAGACCCAGTACTTC.

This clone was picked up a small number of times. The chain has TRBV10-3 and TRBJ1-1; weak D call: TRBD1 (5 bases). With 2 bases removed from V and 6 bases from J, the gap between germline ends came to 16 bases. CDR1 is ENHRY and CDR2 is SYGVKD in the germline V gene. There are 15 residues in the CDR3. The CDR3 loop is CAISEPSRGDAEAFF. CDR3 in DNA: TGTGCCATCAGTGAGCCATCACGGGGGGACGCTGAAGCTTTCTTT.

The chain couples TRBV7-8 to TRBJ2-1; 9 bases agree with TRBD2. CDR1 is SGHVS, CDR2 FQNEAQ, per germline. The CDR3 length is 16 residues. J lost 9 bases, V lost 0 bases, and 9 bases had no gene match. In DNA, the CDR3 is TGTGCCAGCAGCTTAGCTTTCATAGCGGGAGTAGGTGAGCAGTTCTTC. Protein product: CASSLAFIAGVGEQFF. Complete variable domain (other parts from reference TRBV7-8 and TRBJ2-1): GAGVSQSPRYKVAKRGQDVALRCDPISGHVSLFWYQQALGQGPEFLTYFQNEAQLDKSGLPSDRFFAERPEGSVSTLKIQRTQQEDSAVYLCASSLAFIAGVGEQFFGPGTRLTVL.

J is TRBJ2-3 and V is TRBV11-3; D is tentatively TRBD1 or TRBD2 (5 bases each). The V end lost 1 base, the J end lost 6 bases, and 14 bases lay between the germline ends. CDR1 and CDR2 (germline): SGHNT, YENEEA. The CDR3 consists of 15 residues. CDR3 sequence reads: CASSLGYTRDDTQYF. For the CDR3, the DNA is TGTGCCAGCAGCTTAGGATATACACGGGACGATACGCAGTATTTT.

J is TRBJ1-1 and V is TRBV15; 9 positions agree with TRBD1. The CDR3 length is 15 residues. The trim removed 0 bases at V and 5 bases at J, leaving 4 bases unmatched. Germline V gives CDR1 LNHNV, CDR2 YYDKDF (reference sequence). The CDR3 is CATSREQGARTEAFF. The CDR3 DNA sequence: TGTGCCACCAGCAGAGAACAGGGGGCAAGGACTGAAGCTTTCTTT.

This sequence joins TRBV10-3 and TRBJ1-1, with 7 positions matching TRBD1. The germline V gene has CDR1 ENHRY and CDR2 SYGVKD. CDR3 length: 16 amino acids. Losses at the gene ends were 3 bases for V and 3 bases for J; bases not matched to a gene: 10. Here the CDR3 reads CAISDPRQGRDTEAFF. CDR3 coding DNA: TGTGCCATCAGTGACCCTAGACAGGGTCGGGACACTGAAGCTTTCTTT.

The CDR3 bases are TGTGCCAGCAAGGGTCGGGAGATCCAAGAGACCCAGTACTTC. Its translation: CASKGREIQETQYF. This chain links TRBV5-4 with TRBJ2-5; D possibly corresponds to TRBD2 (6 bases). Per germline, CDR1 SGHNT and CDR2 YYREEE (reference sequence). Trimming took off 6 bases at V and 1 base at J, with 13 bases between the two ends. This CDR3 contains 14 residues.

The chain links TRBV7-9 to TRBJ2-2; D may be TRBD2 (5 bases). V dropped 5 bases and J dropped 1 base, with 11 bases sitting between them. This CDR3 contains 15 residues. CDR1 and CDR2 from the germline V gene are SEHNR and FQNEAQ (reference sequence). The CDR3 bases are TGTGCCAGCAGCCCCAGCGGCGGGAACACCGGGGAGCTGTTTTTT. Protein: CASSPSGGNTGELFF. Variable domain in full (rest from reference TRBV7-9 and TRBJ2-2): DTGVSQNPRHKITKRGQNVTFRCDPISEHNRLYWYRQTLGQGPEFLTYFQNEAQLEKSRLLSDRFSAERPKGSFSTLEIQRTEQGDSAMYLCASSPSGGNTGELFFGEGSRLTVL.

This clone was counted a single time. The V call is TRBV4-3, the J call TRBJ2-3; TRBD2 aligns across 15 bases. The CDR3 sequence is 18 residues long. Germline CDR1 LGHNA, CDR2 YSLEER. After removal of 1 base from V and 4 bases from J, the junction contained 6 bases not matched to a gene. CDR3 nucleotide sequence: TGCGCCAGCAGCCAAGCTCCGGGACTAGCGGGGGGATCAGATACGCAGTATTTT. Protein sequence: CASSQAPGLAGGSDTQYF.

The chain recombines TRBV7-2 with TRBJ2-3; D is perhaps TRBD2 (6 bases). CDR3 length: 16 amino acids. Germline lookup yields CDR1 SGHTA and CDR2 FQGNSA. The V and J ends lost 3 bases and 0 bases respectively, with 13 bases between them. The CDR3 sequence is CASSFSGLTSTDTQYF. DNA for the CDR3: TGTGCCAGCAGCTTCTCCGGACTAACTAGCACAGATACGCAGTATTTT.